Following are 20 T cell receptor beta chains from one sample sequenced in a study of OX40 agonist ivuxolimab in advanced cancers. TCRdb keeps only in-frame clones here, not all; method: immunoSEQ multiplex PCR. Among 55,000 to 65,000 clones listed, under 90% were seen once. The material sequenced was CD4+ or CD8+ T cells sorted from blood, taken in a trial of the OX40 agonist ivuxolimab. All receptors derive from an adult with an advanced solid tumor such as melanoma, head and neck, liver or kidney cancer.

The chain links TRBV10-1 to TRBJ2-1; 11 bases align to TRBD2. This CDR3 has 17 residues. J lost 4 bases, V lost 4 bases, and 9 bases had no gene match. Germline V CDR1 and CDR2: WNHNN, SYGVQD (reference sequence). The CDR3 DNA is TGCGCCAGCAGTGCTACTAGCGGGAGACCTAATTACAATGAGCAGTTCTTC. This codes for CASSATSGRPNYNEQFF.

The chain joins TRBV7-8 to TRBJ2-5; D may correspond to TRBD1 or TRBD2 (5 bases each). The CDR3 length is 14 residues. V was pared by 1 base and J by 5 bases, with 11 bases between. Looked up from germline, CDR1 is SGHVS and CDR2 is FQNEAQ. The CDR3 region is CASSLGTGLETQYF. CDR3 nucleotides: TGTGCCAGCAGCTTAGGGACGGGGCTCGAGACCCAGTACTTC. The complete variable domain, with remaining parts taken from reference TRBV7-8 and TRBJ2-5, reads GAGVSQSPRYKVAKRGQDVALRCDPISGHVSLFWYQQALGQGPEFLTYFQNEAQLDKSGLPSDRFFAERPEGSVSTLKIQRTQQEDSAVYLCASSLGTGLETQYFGPGTRLLVL.

The CDR3 nucleotides are TGTGCCAGCTCTTCATTGACACAGCAGTTCTTC. It translates to CASSSLTQQFF. The chain joins TRBV18 to TRBJ2-1; D remains ambiguous. The germline V and J ends were trimmed by 6 bases and 11 bases, with 11 bases remaining between them. The CDR3 is made up of 11 amino acids. Germline V lookup: CDR1 KGHSH, CDR2 LQKENI.

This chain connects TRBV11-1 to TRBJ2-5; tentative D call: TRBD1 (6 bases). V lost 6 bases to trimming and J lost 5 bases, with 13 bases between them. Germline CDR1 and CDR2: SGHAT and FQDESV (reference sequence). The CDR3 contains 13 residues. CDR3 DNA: TGTGCCAGCAGTCTAGGACAGAGGGAGACCCAGTACTTC. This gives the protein CASSLGQRETQYF. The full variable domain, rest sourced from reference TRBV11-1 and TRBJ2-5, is EAEVAQSPRYKITEKSQAVAFWCDPISGHATLYWYRQILGQGPELLVQFQDESVVDDSQLPKDRFSAERLKGVDSTLKIQPAELGDSAMYLCASSLGQRETQYFGPGTRLLVL.

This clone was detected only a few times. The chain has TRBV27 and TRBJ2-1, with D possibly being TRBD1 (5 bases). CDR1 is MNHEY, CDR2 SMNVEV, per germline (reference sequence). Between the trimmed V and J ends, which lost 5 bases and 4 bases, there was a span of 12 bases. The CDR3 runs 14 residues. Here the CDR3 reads CASSTLGQYNEQFF. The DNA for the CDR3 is TGTGCCAGCAGTACCCTTGGACAATACAATGAGCAGTTCTTC.

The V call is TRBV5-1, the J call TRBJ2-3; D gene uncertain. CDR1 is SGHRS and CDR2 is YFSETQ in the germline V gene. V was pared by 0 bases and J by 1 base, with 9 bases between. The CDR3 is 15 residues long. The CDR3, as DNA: TGCGCCAGCAGCTTGGTGCAGGTCGGCACAGATACGCAGTATTTT. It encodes CASSLVQVGTDTQYF.

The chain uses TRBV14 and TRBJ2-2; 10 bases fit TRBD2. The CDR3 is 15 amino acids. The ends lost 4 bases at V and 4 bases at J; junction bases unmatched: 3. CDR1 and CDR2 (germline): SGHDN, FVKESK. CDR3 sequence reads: CASSPLAGATGELFF. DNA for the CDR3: TGTGCCAGCAGCCCCCTAGCGGGAGCCACCGGGGAGCTGTTTTTT. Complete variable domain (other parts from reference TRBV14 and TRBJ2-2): EAGVTQFPSHSVIEKGQTVTLRCDPISGHDNLYWYRRVMGKEIKFLLHFVKESKQDESGMPNNRFLAERTGGTYSTLKVQPAELEDSGVYFCASSPLAGATGELFFGEGSRLTVL.

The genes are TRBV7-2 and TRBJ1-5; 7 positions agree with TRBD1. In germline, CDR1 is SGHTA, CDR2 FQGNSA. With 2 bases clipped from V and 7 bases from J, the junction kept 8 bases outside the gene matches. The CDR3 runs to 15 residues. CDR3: CASSLNTGVGQPQHF. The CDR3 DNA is TGTGCCAGCAGCTTAAACACAGGGGTGGGGCAGCCCCAGCATTTT.

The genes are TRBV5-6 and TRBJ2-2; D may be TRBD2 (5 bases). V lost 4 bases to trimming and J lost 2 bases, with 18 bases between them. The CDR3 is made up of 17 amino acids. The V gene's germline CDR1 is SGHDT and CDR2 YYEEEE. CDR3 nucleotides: TGTGCCAGCAGCCCCCCAATGGCGGGCCTAAACACCGGGGAGCTGTTTTTT. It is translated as CASSPPMAGLNTGELFF.

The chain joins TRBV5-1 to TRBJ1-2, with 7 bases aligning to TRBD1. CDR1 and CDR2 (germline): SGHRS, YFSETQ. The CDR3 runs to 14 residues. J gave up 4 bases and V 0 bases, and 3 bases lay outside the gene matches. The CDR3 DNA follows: TGCGCCAGCAGCTTGGAGGCAGGGGGCTATGGCTACACCTTC. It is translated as CASSLEAGGYGYTF.

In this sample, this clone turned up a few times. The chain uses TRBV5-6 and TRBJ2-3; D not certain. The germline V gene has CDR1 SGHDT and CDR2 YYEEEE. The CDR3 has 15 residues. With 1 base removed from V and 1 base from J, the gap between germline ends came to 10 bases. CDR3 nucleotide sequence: TGTGCCAGCAGCTTGCAAGTAGACCGCACAGATACGCAGTATTTT. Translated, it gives CASSLQVDRTDTQYF.

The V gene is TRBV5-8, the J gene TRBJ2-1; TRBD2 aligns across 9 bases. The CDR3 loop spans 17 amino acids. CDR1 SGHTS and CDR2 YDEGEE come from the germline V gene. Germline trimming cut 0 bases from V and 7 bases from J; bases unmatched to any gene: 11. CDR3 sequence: CASSLELAGIPENEQFF. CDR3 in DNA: TGTGCCAGCAGCTTGGAACTAGCGGGCATCCCCGAAAATGAGCAGTTCTTC.

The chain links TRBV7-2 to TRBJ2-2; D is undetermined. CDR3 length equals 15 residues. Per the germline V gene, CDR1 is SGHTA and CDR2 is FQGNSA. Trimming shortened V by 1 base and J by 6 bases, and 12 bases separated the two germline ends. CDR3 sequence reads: CASSLDRSVPGELFF. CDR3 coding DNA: TGTGCCAGCAGCTTAGATCGGTCCGTACCCGGGGAGCTGTTTTTT.

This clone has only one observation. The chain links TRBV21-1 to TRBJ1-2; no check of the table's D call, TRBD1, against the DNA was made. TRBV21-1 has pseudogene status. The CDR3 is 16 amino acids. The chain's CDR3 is CASSLRTGSGGNGYTF. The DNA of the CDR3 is TGTGCCAGCAGCCTTAGGACAGGGTCTGGGGGGAATGGCTACACCTTC.

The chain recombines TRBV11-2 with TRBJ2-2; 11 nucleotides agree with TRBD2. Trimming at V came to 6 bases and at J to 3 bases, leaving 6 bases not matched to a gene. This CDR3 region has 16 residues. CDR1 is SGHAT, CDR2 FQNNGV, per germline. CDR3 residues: CASRPSGRKDTGELFF. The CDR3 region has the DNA TGTGCCAGCAGGCCTAGCGGGAGGAAGGACACCGGGGAGCTGTTTTTT.

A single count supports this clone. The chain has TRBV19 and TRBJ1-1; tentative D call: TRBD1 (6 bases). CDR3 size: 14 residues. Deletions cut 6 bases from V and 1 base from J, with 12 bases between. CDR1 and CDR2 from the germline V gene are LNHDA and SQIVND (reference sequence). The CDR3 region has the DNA TGTGCCAGTAGCCCCGAGGGGGGGAACACTGAAGCTTTCTTT. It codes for CASSPEGGNTEAFF.

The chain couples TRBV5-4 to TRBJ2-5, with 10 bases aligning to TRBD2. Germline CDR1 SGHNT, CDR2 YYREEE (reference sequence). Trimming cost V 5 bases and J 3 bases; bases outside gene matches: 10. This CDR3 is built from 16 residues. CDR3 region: CASSPQRTSGKETQYF. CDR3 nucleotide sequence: TGTGCCAGCAGTCCCCAGAGGACTAGCGGCAAAGAGACCCAGTACTTC. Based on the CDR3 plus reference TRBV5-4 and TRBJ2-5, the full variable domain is ETGVTQSPTHLIKTRGQQVTLRCSSQSGHNTVSWYQQALGQGPQFIFQYYREEENGRGNFPPRFSGLQFPNYSSELNVNALELDDSALYLCASSPQRTSGKETQYFGPGTRLLVL.

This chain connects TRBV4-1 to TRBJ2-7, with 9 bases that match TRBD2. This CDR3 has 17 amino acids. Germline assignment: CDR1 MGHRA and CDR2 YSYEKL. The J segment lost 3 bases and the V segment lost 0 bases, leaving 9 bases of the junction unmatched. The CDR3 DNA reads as TGCGCCAGCAGCCAAGAAGTGGGGCGGGAGGGGGGCTACGAGCAGTACTTC. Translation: CASSQEVGREGGYEQYF.

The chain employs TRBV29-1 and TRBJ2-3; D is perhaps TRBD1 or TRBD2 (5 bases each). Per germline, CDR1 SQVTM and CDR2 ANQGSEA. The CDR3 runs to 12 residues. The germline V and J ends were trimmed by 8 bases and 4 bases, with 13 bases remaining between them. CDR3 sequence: CSFQGESDTQYF. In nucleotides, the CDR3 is TGCAGCTTCCAAGGGGAGTCAGATACGCAGTATTTT.

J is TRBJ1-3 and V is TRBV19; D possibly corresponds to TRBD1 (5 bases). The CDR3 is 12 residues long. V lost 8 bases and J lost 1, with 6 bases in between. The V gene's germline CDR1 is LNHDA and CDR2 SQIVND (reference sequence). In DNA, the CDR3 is TGTGCCAGTGGGACTTCTGGAAACACCATATATTTT. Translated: CASGTSGNTIYF.